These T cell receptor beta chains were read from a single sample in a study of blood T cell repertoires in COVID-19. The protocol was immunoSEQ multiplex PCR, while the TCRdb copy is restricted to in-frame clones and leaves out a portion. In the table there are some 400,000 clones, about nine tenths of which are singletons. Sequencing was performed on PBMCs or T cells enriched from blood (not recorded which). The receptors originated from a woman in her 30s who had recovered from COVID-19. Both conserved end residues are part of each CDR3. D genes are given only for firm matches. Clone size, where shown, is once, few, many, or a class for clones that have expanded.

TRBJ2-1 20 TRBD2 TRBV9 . TGTGCCAGCAGCCAGGCCCCTGTGCTAGCGGGAGGGTTCTCCTACAATGAGCAGTTCTTC CASSQAPVLAGGFSYNEQFF
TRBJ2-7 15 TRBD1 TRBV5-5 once TGTGCCAGCACCCTCACAGGGGCCCCAACCTACGAGCAGTACTTC CASTLTGAPTYEQYF
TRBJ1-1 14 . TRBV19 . TGTGCCAGTAGTACCAGACAGTTGAACACTGAAGCTTTCTTT CASSTRQLNTEAFF
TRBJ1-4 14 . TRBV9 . TGTGCCAGCAGCGGGGGAGGCGTTAATGAAAAACTGTTTTTT CASSGGGVNEKLFF
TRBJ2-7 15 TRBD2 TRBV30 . TGTGCCTGGAGTGTACTTCGGCGGGAGCTCTACGAGCAGTACTTC CAWSVLRRELYEQYF
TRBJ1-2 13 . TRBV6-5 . TGTGCCAGCAGGCCTCAGGGAAACTATGGCTACACCTTC CASRPQGNYGYTF
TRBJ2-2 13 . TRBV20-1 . TGCAGTGCTAGTCTGGCAGGAACCGGGGAGCTGTTTTTT CSASLAGTGELFF
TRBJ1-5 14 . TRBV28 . TGTGCCAGCATATCGGCCAGGGCTCCTCAGCCCCAGCATTTT CASISARAPQPQHF
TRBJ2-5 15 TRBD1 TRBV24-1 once TGTGCCACCAGTGATTTAAGAGGGGGCGCGGAGACCCAGTACTTC CATSDLRGGAETQYF
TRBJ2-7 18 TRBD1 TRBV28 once TGTGCCAGCAGTTTATCTACAGGGGGCATTTTTGGGACCTACGAGCAGTACTTC CASSLSTGGIFGTYEQYF
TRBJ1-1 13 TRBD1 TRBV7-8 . TGTGCCAGCAGCCGTACCGGGACAGGGCAAGCTTTCTTT CASSRTGTGQAFF
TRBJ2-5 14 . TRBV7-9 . TGTGCCAGCAGCCCCGGTTCTAGACAAGAGACCCAGTACTTC CASSPGSRQETQYF
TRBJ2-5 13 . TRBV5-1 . TGCGCCAGCAGCCCGGGATTTCAAGAGACCCAGTACTTC CASSPGFQETQYF
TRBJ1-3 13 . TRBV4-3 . TGCGCCAGCAGCCATGAGAGTGGAAACACCATATATTTT CASSHESGNTIYF
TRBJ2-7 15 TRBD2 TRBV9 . TGTGCCAGCAGCGTAGAGACTAGCCAGGCCTACGAGCAGTACTTC CASSVETSQAYEQYF
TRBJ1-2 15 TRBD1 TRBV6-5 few TGTGCCATCAAGGGACAGCTCCCTTATTTTTATGGCTACACCTTC CAIKGQLPYFYGYTF
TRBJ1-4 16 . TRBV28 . TGTGCCAGCAGTTTTGATGGAGGGGCAACTAATGAAAAACTGTTTTTT CASSFDGGATNEKLFF
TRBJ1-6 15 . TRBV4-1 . TGCGCCAGCAGCCAAACGTCTAGGGGTGATTCACCCCTCCACTTT CASSQTSRGDSPLHF
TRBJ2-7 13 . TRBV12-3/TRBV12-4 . TGTGCCAGCAGTTTGGATATAGACAGGGAGCAGTACTTC CASSLDIDREQYF
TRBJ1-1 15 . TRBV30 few TGTGCCTGGAGTCTTTGGACACTCCAGAACACTGAAGCTTTCTTT CAWSLWTLQNTEAFF
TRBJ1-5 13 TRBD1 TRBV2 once TGTGCCAGCAGTACAGGGGGCACTCAGCCCCAGCATTTT CASSTGGTQPQHF
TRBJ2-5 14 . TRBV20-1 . TGCAGTGCTAGTATGGGCAGTGCACAAGAGACCCAGTACTTC CSASMGSAQETQYF
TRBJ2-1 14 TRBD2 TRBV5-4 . TGTGCCAGCAGCTTCCGGGCGGGGGACGATGAGCAGTTCTTC CASSFRAGDDEQFF
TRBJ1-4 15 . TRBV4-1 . TGCGCCAGCAGCCCGGTGGGCATTCCGAATGAAAAACTGTTTTTT CASSPVGIPNEKLFF
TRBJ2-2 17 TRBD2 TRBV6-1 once TGTGCCAGCAGTGAATCGGGGGGTACGGCGTACACCGGGGAGCTGTTTTTT CASSESGGTAYTGELFF
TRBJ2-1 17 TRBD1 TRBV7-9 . TGTGCCAGCAGCTTACTAACCGGGACAGTCCTCTACAATGAGCAGTTCTTC CASSLLTGTVLYNEQFF
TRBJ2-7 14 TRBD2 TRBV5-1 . TGCGCCAGCAGCTTGGAAACTAGCGCAGCCGAGCAGTACTTC CASSLETSAAEQYF
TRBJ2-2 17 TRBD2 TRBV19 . TGTGCCAGTAGTTCTGTTTGGGGGGGTGGGAACACCGGGGAGCTGTTTTTT CASSSVWGGGNTGELFF
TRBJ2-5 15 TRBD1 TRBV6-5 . TGTGCCAGCAGGGGCTTACAGGGGCCCCAAGAGACCCAGTACTTC CASRGLQGPQETQYF
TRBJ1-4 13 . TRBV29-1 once TGCAGCGTTGAAAGGGGTTCTAATGAAAAACTGTTTTTT CSVERGSNEKLFF
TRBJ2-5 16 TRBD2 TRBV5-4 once TGTGCCAGCAGCCCGGCCGGGACTAGCTTTGGAGCGACCCAGTACTTC CASSPAGTSFGATQYF
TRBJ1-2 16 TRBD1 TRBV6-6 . TGTGCCAGCAGCAGGACAGGGCCTGTTCCTAACTATGGCTACACCTTC CASSRTGPVPNYGYTF
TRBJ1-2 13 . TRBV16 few TGTGCCAGCAGTAGGGACAAGAACTATGGCTACACCTTC CASSRDKNYGYTF
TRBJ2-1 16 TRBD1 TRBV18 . TGTGCCAGCTCACCGTCCCGGGACAGGGACCCCAATGAGCAGTTCTTC CASSPSRDRDPNEQFF
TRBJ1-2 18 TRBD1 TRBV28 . TGTGCCAGCAGTCTCGGAGGGACAGGCGGGGTGGCCCTCTATGGCTACACCTTC CASSLGGTGGVALYGYTF
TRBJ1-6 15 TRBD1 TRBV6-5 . TGTGCCAGCGGAGCCTTGACAGGGGGCGATTCACCCCTCCACTTT CASGALTGGDSPLHF